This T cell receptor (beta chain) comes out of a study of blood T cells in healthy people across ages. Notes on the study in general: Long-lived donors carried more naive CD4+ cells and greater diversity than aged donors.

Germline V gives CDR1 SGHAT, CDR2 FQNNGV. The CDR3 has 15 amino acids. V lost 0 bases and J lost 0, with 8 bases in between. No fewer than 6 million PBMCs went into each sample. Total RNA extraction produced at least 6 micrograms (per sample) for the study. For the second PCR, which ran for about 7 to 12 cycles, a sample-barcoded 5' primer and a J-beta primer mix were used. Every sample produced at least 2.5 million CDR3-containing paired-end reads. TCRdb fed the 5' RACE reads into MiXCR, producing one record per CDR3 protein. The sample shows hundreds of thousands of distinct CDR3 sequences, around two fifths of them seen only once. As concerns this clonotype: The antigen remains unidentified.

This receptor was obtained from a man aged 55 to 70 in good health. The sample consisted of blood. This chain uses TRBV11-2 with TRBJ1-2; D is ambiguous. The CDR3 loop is CASSLDSTTNYGYTF. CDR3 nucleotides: TGTGCCAGCAGCTTAGACAGCACAACTAACTATGGCTACACCTTC.